This T cell receptor (beta chain) derives from a study of Ad26.COV2.S vaccination and SARS-CoV-2 variants. Clones were read by immunoSEQ multiplex PCR, and TCRdb kept only the in-frame ones, dropping some. The sample gives hundreds of thousands of clones, more than 80% of which show up once; around 1.4% is in the top ten. The germline V and J ends were trimmed by 1 base and 2 bases, with 3 bases remaining between them. Germline V gene sequence: CDR1 SGHAT, CDR2 FQNNGV. The CDR3 is 12 amino acids. Documented treatment: around 19 received Ad26.COV2.S at low or high dose, single or two shots; 5 received placebo; per-sample allocation not given. The investigators took samples on day 63 after the first vaccine or placebo injection.

The chain has TRBV11-2 and TRBJ2-7; D remains ambiguous. This specimen consisted of peripheral blood, obtained in a trial of Ad26.COV2.S vaccine versus placebo. The TCR sequence derives from a person aged 18-60 years who received the Ad26.COV2.S COVID-19 vaccine or a placebo. CDR3 nucleotide sequence: TGTGCCAGCAGCTTAGGAGCCTACGAGCAGTACTTC. This translates into CASSLGAYEQYF.